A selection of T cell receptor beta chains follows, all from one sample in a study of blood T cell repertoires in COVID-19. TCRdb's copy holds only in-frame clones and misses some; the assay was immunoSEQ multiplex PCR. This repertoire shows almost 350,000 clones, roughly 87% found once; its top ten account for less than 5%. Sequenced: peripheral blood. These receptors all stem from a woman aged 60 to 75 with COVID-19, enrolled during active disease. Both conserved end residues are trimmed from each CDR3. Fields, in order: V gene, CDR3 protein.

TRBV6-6 ASRYDGTPQEAF
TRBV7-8 ASSSARSYGYT
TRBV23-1 ASSLPGTPNYGYT
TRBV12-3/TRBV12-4 ASSFDIYGYT
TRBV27 ASSFREGNTIY
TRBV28 ASSKGGLTGELF
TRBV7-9 ASSSPVRQDEQY
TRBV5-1 ASSLGGVGGYEQY
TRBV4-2 ASSQVSTGGADGYT
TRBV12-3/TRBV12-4 ASSFAETQY
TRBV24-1 ATLGQGTPDYGYT
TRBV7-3 ASSLGQSYNSPLH
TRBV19 ASSTKRGQGTIYGYT
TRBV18 ASSPRQGGRNEKLF
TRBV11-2 ASSLVPGESEAF
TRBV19 ASTDTGSGYT
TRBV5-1 ASSLVGGYTDTQY
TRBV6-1 ASSESGSYGYT